These 15 T cell receptor beta chains share one sample of origin, sequenced in a study of blood T cell repertoires in COVID-19. The data were produced by immunoSEQ multiplex PCR, yet TCRdb's version contains in-frame clones alone and is incomplete. The sample yields a few hundred thousand clones, 65% to 90% seen once. The sequencing input was PBMCs or T cells enriched from blood (not recorded which). Receptor source: a woman in her thirties or forties with acute COVID-19.

The chain combines TRBV6-5 with TRBJ1-2, with 9 bases aligning to TRBD1. The V gene's germline CDR1 is MNHEY and CDR2 SVGAGI. The CDR3 loop spans 13 amino acids. After removal of 1 base from V and 8 bases from J, the junction contained 2 bases not matched to a gene. CDR3 sequence (DNA): TGTGCCAGCAGTTACTTGACAGGGGGGGGCTACACCTTC. Translation gives CASSYLTGGGYTF.

A single count supports this clone. This rearrangement joins TRBV11-3 to TRBJ1-1, with D possibly being TRBD1 (6 bases). Trimming took off 5 bases at V and 6 bases at J, with 13 bases between the two ends. Germline-derived CDR1 and CDR2 are SGHNT and YENEEA. The CDR3 extends over 13 amino acids. CDR3 coding DNA: TGTGCCAGCAGCCGGGACAATCTTGCTGAAGCTTTCTTT. Translation: CASSRDNLAEAFF.

CDR3 DNA sequence: TGTGCCAGCAGCCTCACTAATACTGGCACAGATACGCAGTATTTT. Translated: CASSLTNTGTDTQYF. This chain joins TRBV7-8 and TRBJ2-3, with D unclear. Germline assignment: CDR1 SGHVS and CDR2 FQNEAQ. The CDR3 has 15 amino acids. V gave up 5 bases and J gave up 1 base, with 13 bases separating them.

The chain couples TRBV6-1 to TRBJ2-1; 8 bases agree with TRBD2. Germline assignment: CDR1 MNHNS and CDR2 SASEGT. With 3 bases clipped from V and 1 base from J, the junction kept 8 bases outside the gene matches. The CDR3 spans 17 residues. The CDR3 bases are TGTGCCAGCAGTGAGACGTGGGCGGGAGGATCCTACAATGAGCAGTTCTTC. Translating gives CASSETWAGGSYNEQFF.

This clone has only a few counts. The chain uses TRBV6-2 or TRBV6-3 and TRBJ2-7; 9 bases fit TRBD1. Germline CDR1 and CDR2: MNHEY and SVGEGT. The junction had 16 bases not matched to a gene; V was cut back by 5 bases and J by 2 bases. This CDR3 has 18 amino acids. The CDR3 DNA reads as TGTGCCAGCAGTCGGGACAGGGTCCTTCCTTACTCTGCCTACGAGCAGTACTTC. The encoded protein is CASSRDRVLPYSAYEQYF.

In nucleotides, the CDR3 is TGTGCCAGCAGCTTAGGGCTAGCGGGAGGAGGAAATGAGCAGTTCTTC. Protein sequence: CASSLGLAGGGNEQFF. The J gene is TRBJ2-1, the V gene TRBV7-2, with TRBD2 identical over 11 bases. The ends lost 1 base at V and 7 bases at J; junction bases unmatched: 6. The CDR3 is 16 amino acids. Germline assignment: CDR1 SGHTA and CDR2 FQGNSA.

The gene calls are TRBV14 and TRBJ1-4; D call uncertain. The V and J ends lost 5 bases and 0 bases respectively, with 7 bases between them. The CDR3 is made up of 14 amino acids. Germline V CDR1 and CDR2: SGHDN, FVKESK. CDR3 in amino acids: CASSSRTTNEKLFF. The CDR3 coding sequence is TGTGCCAGCAGCTCTAGGACAACTAATGAAAAACTGTTTTTT.

The chain has TRBV18 and TRBJ2-2; 10 nucleotides agree with TRBD1. The V gene's germline CDR1 is KGHSH and CDR2 LQKENI. The ends lost 3 bases at V and 7 bases at J; junction bases unmatched: 5. The CDR3 length is 15 residues. The CDR3 loop reads CASSPRQGAGGELFF. CDR3 nucleotide sequence: TGTGCCAGCTCACCGCGACAGGGGGCCGGCGGGGAGCTGTTTTTT.

This clone showed up just once. The chain employs TRBV7-2 and TRBJ2-5; 7 nucleotides match TRBD1. Losses at the gene ends were 4 bases for V and 8 bases for J; bases not matched to a gene: 7. Germline V gives CDR1 SGHTA, CDR2 FQGNSA. This CDR3 has 13 residues. The CDR3 spells CASSSLNRGTQYF. The CDR3 DNA reads as TGTGCCAGCAGCTCCTTAAACAGGGGAACCCAGTACTTC.

This chain uses TRBV9 with TRBJ2-5, with 12 positions matching TRBD2. This CDR3 is built from 15 residues. Unmatched junction bases numbered 4, after V lost 6 bases and J lost 1 base. CDR1 is SGDLS and CDR2 is YYNGEE in the germline V gene. The DNA for the CDR3 is TGTGCCAGCACCCCTAGCGGGAGGGCCCAAGAGACCCAGTACTTC. Protein sequence: CASTPSGRAQETQYF.

The CDR3 DNA is TGTGCCAGTAGTATAACTTGGAATCAGCCCCAGCATTTT. Amino acids: CASSITWNQPQHF. V is TRBV19 and J is TRBJ1-5; no clear D. The CDR3 totals 13 residues. The V gene's germline CDR1 is LNHDA and CDR2 SQIVND (reference sequence). Trimming took 2 bases from V and 4 from J, leaving 6 bases between them.

The chain uses TRBV6-5 and TRBJ2-7; possible D gene TRBD1, 5 bases. Germline loops: CDR1 MNHEY, CDR2 SVGAGI. V shed 2 bases and J shed 0 bases, with 11 bases lying between them. The CDR3 sequence is 15 residues long. The CDR3 region is CASSYSPDNSYEQYF. In nucleotides, the CDR3 is TGTGCCAGCAGTTACAGCCCGGACAACTCCTACGAGCAGTACTTC.

The chain joins TRBV27 to TRBJ2-7; TRBD1 is a possible D gene (6 bases). V lost 3 bases and J lost 6, with 15 bases in between. The germline gives CDR1 MNHEY, CDR2 SMNVEV (reference sequence). The CDR3 has 14 residues. Here the CDR3 DNA reads TGTGCCAGCAGTTTGGGAACAGGGTCTGGCGAGCAGTACTTC. Amino acid sequence: CASSLGTGSGEQYF.

The rearrangement links TRBV5-1 to TRBJ2-5, with D perhaps TRBD1 (5 bases). Trimming pared 2 bases from V and 2 bases from J, leaving 10 bases between. The germline CDR1 and CDR2 sequences are SGHRS and YFSETQ. CDR3 length equals 14 residues. This chain's CDR3 is CASSLQVTQETQYF. CDR3 in DNA: TGCGCCAGCAGCTTACAGGTGACGCAAGAGACCCAGTACTTC. Together with reference TRBV5-1 and TRBJ2-5, the CDR3 gives the full variable domain: KAGVTQTPRYLIKTRGQQVTLSCSPISGHRSVSWYQQTPGQGLQFLFEYFSETQRNKGNFPGRFSGRQFSNSRSEMNVSTLELGDSALYLCASSLQVTQETQYFGPGTRLLVL.

This rearrangement joins TRBV6-5 to TRBJ2-2; D gene ambiguous. The germline V and J ends were trimmed by 0 bases and 4 bases, with 9 bases remaining between them. This CDR3 region has 15 residues. Germline V lookup: CDR1 MNHEY, CDR2 SVGAGI. CDR3 protein: CASSYSGFFTGELFF. The DNA of the CDR3 is TGTGCCAGCAGTTACTCTGGCTTCTTCACCGGGGAGCTGTTTTTT.